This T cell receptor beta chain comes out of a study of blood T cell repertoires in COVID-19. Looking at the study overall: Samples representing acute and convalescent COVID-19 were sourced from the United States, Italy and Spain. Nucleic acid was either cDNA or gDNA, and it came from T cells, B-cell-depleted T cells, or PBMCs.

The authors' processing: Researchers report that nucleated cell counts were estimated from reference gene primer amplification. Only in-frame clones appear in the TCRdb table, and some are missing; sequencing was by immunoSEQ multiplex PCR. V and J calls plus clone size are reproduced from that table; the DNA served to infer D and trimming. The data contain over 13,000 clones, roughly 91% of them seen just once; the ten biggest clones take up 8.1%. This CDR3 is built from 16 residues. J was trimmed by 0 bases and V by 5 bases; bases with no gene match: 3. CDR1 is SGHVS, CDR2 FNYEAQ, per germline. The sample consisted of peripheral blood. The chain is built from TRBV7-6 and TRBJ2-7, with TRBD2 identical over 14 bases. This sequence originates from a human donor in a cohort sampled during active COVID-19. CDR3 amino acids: CASSLGTSGGSYEQYF. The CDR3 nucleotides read TGTGCCAGCAGCCTGGGGACTAGCGGGGGCTCCTACGAGCAGTACTTC.